This T cell receptor (beta chain) was profiled in a study of blood T cells in healthy people across ages. For the second PCR, which ran for about 6 to 12 cycles, a sample-barcoded 5' primer and a J-beta primer mix were used. Every cDNA molecule bore a tag from a template-switch adaptor containing 12 random nucleotides. TCRdb re-called the 5' RACE reads with MiXCR, one entry per CDR3 protein. The sample includes over 600,000 distinct CDR3 sequences, 35% to 50% of them seen just once. This clonotype was counted only a few times. The CDR3 has 15 residues. V lost 5 bases to trimming and J lost 1 base, with 12 bases between them. Germline V gene sequence: CDR1 MDHEN, CDR2 SYDVKM.

The TCR comes from a man aged 80 or over in good health. Sequencing used blood. The chain employs TRBV28 and TRBJ1-5; D is undetermined. CDR3: CASSPSFGSNQPQHF. The CDR3 nucleotides read TGTGCCAGCAGTCCCAGTTTTGGAAGCAATCAGCCCCAGCATTTT.